A selection of T cell receptor beta chains follows, all from one sample in a study of shared clonotypes between healthy human individuals. This table comes from immunoSEQ multiplex PCR, and its TCRdb copy is limited to in-frame clones, with some not included. The sample includes fewer than 550,000 clones, 60% to 80% seen only once; the top ten take 9.5% to 15%. Source material: PBMCs. These receptors came from a woman between 40 and 50 years old in good health. Some clones in this sample may be carry-over from other donors' samples. Each CDR3 is given with its conserved first and last residue. D genes are given only for firm matches. Clone size is shown for a subset of rows, as once, few, many or a class of expanded clone.

clone_size j_call v_call d_call cdr3_nt cdr3_aa
NA TRBJ2-1 TRBV7-7 TRBD1 TGTGCTAGCAGCTTAGACAGGGTGGGCAATGAGCAGTTCTTC CASSLDRVGNEQFF
NA TRBJ1-4 TRBV15 NA TGTGCCACCAGCAGAGCCCCGGGGGCGTATAATGAAAAACTGTTTTTT CATSRAPGAYNEKLFF
NA TRBJ2-6 TRBV7-8 NA TGTGCCAGCAGCTTAGCGGCGGGGTCTGGGGCCAACGTCCTGACTTTC CASSLAAGSGANVLTF
NA TRBJ2-2 TRBV5-6 NA TGTGCCAGCAGCAACTTGCCCACCGGGGAGCTGTTTTTT CASSNLPTGELFF
NA TRBJ1-2 TRBV20-1 TRBD1 TGCAGTGCCGACAGGGAACATGGCTACACCTTC CSADREHGYTF
NA TRBJ2-3 TRBV7-3 NA TGTGCCAGCAGCTTAGGTAGCGCCACAGATACGCAGTATTTT CASSLGSATDTQYF
NA TRBJ1-1 TRBV21-1 NA TGTGCCAGCAGCCACGGATGGCGGAGCAACAATATGAACACTGAAGCTTTCTTT CASSHGWRSNNMNTEAFF
NA TRBJ2-1 TRBV2 NA TGTGCCACCTCAGCGTACAATGAGCAGTTCTTC CATSAYNEQFF
NA TRBJ1-3 TRBV7-2 NA TGTGCCAGCAGCTTAGCCCGGGGAGGAAACACCATATATTTT CASSLARGGNTIYF
NA TRBJ2-7 TRBV5-1 NA TGCGCCAGCAGCTTGGGGGGGACACGCACCTACGAGCAGTACTTC CASSLGGTRTYEQYF
NA TRBJ1-3 TRBV28 TRBD1 TGTGCCAGCAGTTTACCGGGGACAGGGGCTGGAAACACCATATATTTT CASSLPGTGAGNTIYF
NA TRBJ1-2 TRBV28 NA TGTGCCAGCAGCGAAAGCTCAGGGGTTGGCTACACCTTC CASSESSGVGYTF
NA TRBJ2-1 TRBV4-2 NA TGTGCCAGCAGCCAAGGAGACAGGAGTTTCGAGCAGTTCTTC CASSQGDRSFEQFF
few TRBJ2-7 TRBV27 NA TGTGCCAGCAGTTTCTCAACGGGGACCTACGAGCAGTACTTC CASSFSTGTYEQYF
NA TRBJ2-5 TRBV28 TRBD2 TGTGCCAGCAGTTTCCAGTCGGGAGGAGCGGGTGAGACCCAGTACTTC CASSFQSGGAGETQYF
NA TRBJ2-7 TRBV5-5 TRBD2 TGTGCCAGCAGCTCCACCGGGACTAGCAATGTGTACGAGCAGTACTTC CASSSTGTSNVYEQYF
NA TRBJ2-7 TRBV7-3 NA TGTGCCAGCAGCTCCCCCGGCTCCTACGAGCAGTACTTC CASSSPGSYEQYF
NA TRBJ2-7 TRBV4-1 TRBD2 TGCGCCAGCAGCCTCGGACTAGCGGGTGACTACGAGCAGTACTTC CASSLGLAGDYEQYF
NA TRBJ2-3 TRBV28 NA TGTGCCAGCACCCCCCCTGGAACAGATACGCAGTATTTT CASTPPGTDTQYF
NA TRBJ1-5 TRBV6-5 NA TGTGCCAGCAGGAGCAATAGCAATCAGCCCCAGCATTTT CASRSNSNQPQHF
NA TRBJ1-1 TRBV19 NA TGTGCCAGTAATAGCAGGGCGTCAAACACTGAAGCTTTCTTT CASNSRASNTEAFF
few TRBJ1-1 TRBV2 TRBD1 TGTGCCAGCAGCGACACCTGGACAGGGAATTTCTTT CASSDTWTGNFF
few TRBJ2-1 TRBV5-1 TRBD2 TGCGCCAGCGTGACTCTAGCGGGAACCTACAATGAGCAGTTCTTC CASVTLAGTYNEQFF
NA TRBJ2-7 TRBV30 TRBD2 TGTGCCTGGAAGACCGGGACTAGCGGGAGGAAGTACTTC CAWKTGTSGRKYF
NA TRBJ2-3 TRBV11-2 NA TGTGCCAGCAGCTTAGGGGTAAACCGATTCGTGGATACGCAGTATTTT CASSLGVNRFVDTQYF
NA TRBJ2-7 TRBV5-8 NA TGTGCCAGCAGCGGACCACTCCCTGTTAGCTCCTACGAGCAGTACTTC CASSGPLPVSSYEQYF
NA TRBJ2-2 TRBV27 NA TGTGCCAGCAGGGTTGGTCTCACCGGGGAGCTGTTTTTT CASRVGLTGELFF
NA TRBJ1-2 TRBV30 NA TGTGCCTGGACCACCGGGGGGCTCTATGGCTACACCTTC CAWTTGGLYGYTF
NA TRBJ2-7 TRBV18 NA TGTGCCAGCTCACCTTCCTCCCGGGGAGACGAGCAGTACTTC CASSPSSRGDEQYF
NA TRBJ2-5 TRBV11-2 NA TGTGCCAGCAGCTTAGCCCAGGCCCAAGAGACCCAGTACTTC CASSLAQAQETQYF
NA TRBJ2-1 TRBV5-1 NA TGCGCCAGCCACAGGGGATCGGAGGGCAATGAGCAGTTCTTC CASHRGSEGNEQFF
few TRBJ2-7 TRBV7-3 TRBD1 TGTGCCAGCAGCTTGACAGGGGAATACGAGCAGTACTTC CASSLTGEYEQYF
NA TRBJ2-1 TRBV4-1 TRBD2 TGCGCCAGCAGCCAAGAGCGGGAGGTCTACAATGAGCAGTTCTTC CASSQEREVYNEQFF
NA TRBJ1-2 TRBV7-9 NA TGTGCCAGCAGCTTAGCGGGGAGGGCCAACTATGGCTACACCTTC CASSLAGRANYGYTF
NA TRBJ2-7 TRBV11-2 NA TGTGCCAGCAGCCCGGCCGCGGGACAGATATACTACGAGCAGTACTTC CASSPAAGQIYYEQYF
NA TRBJ2-4 TRBV5-6 NA TGTGCCAGCAGCAGGAGGTATTCGGCAAGGGTGGTTCAGTACTTC CASSRRYSARVVQYF
NA TRBJ1-3 TRBV14 NA TGTGCCAGCAGCCACTACTCGGGCGGAAACACCATATATTTT CASSHYSGGNTIYF
NA TRBJ2-1 TRBV29-1 TRBD2 TGCAGCGTTGCGGGACTAGCGGGAGTCCCCAGGGAGTTCTTC CSVAGLAGVPREFF
NA TRBJ2-5 TRBV7-9 TRBD2 TGTGCCAGCAGCTTAGTGCCTAGCGGGAGTGAGACCCAGTACTTC CASSLVPSGSETQYF
NA TRBJ2-1 TRBV7-2 NA TGTGCCAGCAGCTTAGCGGCAGGCGGGAATGAGCAGTTCTTC CASSLAAGGNEQFF
NA TRBJ2-3 TRBV2 NA TGTGCCAGCAGTCTTTATGACCAGGGGTGGGATACGCAGTATTTT CASSLYDQGWDTQYF
NA TRBJ1-3 TRBV10-1 NA TGCGCCAGCTCGGAGGTATCTGGAAACACCATATATTTT CASSEVSGNTIYF
NA TRBJ1-5 TRBV28 TRBD1 TGTGCCAGCAGTTTACCAGACAGGGAGAATCAGCCCCAGCATTTT CASSLPDRENQPQHF
NA TRBJ2-2 TRBV7-8 TRBD2 TGTGCCAGCAGATCTAGCGGGAGTGCTACCGGGGAGCTGTTTTTT CASRSSGSATGELFF
NA TRBJ1-1 TRBV28 NA TGTGCCAGCAGTTTGATGCTGAATGCAGCCTTCTTT CASSLMLNAAFF
NA TRBJ2-5 TRBV5-1 TRBD2 TGCGCCAGCAGCTCGGGACTAGCGGGAGCGGGTGAGACCCAGTACTTC CASSSGLAGAGETQYF
NA TRBJ2-1 TRBV7-3 TRBD2 TGTGCCAGCAGCTTCCGTCTAGCGGGAGGATCGGATGAGCAGTTCTTC CASSFRLAGGSDEQFF
NA TRBJ2-1 TRBV28 TRBD2 TGTGCCAGCAGTTTATGCGCGGGAGCTGGGGAAAATGAGCAGTTCTTC CASSLCAGAGENEQFF
NA TRBJ2-7 TRBV11-1 NA TGTGCCAGCAGCCGCCTACTAGTCGGTCGCGAGCAGTACTTC CASSRLLVGREQYF